This paragraph covers one T cell receptor (beta chain) sequence. This entry belongs to a study of beta chain features in type 1 diabetes. Sequenced material consisted of expressed TCRB transcripts (all of the isolated RNA was reverse transcribed). Assay: immunoSEQ multiplex PCR; the TCRdb copy retains only in-frame clones and omits some. The repertoire has 810,000 or so clones, 15% to 20% of them found once; the top ten carry about 0.025%. Specimen: naive CD4+ T cells from blood. This TCR was sampled from a woman aged 18-35 years in good health.

CDR3 bases: TGTGCCAGCGCCACTAATGGCAAAAACATTCAGTACTTC. It encodes CASATNGKNIQYF. This sequence joins TRBV27 and TRBJ2-4; D is unclear. The CDR3 totals 13 residues. Germline V lookup: CDR1 MNHEY, CDR2 SMNVEV (reference sequence). V lost 8 bases to trimming and J lost 3 bases, with 11 bases between them.